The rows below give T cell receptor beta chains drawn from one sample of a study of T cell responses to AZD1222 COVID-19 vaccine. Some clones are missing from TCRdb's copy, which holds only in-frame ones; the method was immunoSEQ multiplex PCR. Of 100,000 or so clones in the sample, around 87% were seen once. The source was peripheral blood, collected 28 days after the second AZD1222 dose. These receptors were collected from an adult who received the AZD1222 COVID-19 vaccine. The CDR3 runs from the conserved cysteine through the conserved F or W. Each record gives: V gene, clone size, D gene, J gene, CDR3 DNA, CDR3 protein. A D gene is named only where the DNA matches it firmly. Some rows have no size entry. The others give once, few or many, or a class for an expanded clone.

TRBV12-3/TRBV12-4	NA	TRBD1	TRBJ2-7	TGTGCCAGCAGAGGGACAGGCCCCGACGAGCAGTACTTC	CASRGTGPDEQYF
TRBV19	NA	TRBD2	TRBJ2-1	TGTGCCAGTAGTACTAGCGGGGTCCACCTCTCCTACAATGAGCAGTTCTTC	CASSTSGVHLSYNEQFF
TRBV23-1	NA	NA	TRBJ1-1	TGCGCCATAACGACAGCCGAGGCTTTCTTT	CAITTAEAFF
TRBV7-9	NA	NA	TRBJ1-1	TGTGCCAGCAGCTTACAGGGAAGGGGAGCTTTCTTT	CASSLQGRGAFF
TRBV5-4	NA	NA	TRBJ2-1	TGTGCCAGCAGCTTTCTAGCGTGGAATGAGCAGTTCTTC	CASSFLAWNEQFF
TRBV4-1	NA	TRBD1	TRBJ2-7	TGCGCCAGCAGCCAAAACTTGGGGACAGGGGACTACGAGCAGTACTTC	CASSQNLGTGDYEQYF
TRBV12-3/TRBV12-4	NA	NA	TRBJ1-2	TGTGCCAGCAGCCCAGGCCCCTATGGCTACACCTTC	CASSPGPYGYTF
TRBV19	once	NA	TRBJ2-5	TGTGCCAGTAGTATACGGAGACAAGAGACCCAGTACTTC	CASSIRRQETQYF
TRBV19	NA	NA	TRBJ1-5	TGTGCCAGTAGTATTCAGGGCCCCAATCAGCCCCAGCATTTT	CASSIQGPNQPQHF
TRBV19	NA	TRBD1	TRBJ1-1	TGTGCCAGTAGTATGGGGACAGGGGGCCGCAACCTGGGTGGCCACACTGAAGCTTTCTTT	CASSMGTGGRNLGGHTEAFF
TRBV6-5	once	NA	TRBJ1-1	TGTGCCAGCAGTATGGGCAGGAACACTGAAGCTTTCTTT	CASSMGRNTEAFF
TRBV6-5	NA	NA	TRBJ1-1	TGTGCCATTAGGGGGGGGCCGGGCACTGAAGCTTTCTTT	CAIRGGPGTEAFF
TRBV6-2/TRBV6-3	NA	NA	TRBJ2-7	TGTGCCAGCAGCATCCTCTACGAGCAGTACTTC	CASSILYEQYF
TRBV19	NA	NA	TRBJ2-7	TGTGCCAGTAGTTTTGCGGTGGACAGCTCCTACGAGCAGTACTTC	CASSFAVDSSYEQYF
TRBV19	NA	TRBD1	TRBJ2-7	TGTGCCAGTAGTACAAACAGGGGGCCCTACGAGCAGTACTTC	CASSTNRGPYEQYF
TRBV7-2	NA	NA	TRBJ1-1	TGTGCCAGCAGCTTAAAAAGTACAGTCATGAACACTGAAGCTTTCTTT	CASSLKSTVMNTEAFF